This TCR beta chain was observed in a study of shared clonotypes between healthy human individuals (TCRdb year 2020). With regard to the full study: The cohort included a few men and two women between 18 and 49 years of age. Libraries were prepared and TCR repertoires were sequenced by different laboratories using diverse techniques, in order to increase sequencing depth and limit assay-specific biases. Leukapheresis yielded between about 0.85 and 9.5 billion PBMCs per donor. To estimate repertoire size and how much clonotype sharing occurs between individuals, the study deeply sequenced the blood TCR repertoires of several healthy adults. For each donor, CD4 naive and CD4 memory were each run on three plates, CD8 naive on two plates, and CD8 memory on one plate. General findings and caveats noted by the study authors: Pairwise subsampling led to the expectation that sequencing depth would affect the degree of clonotype sharing among donors. Rarefaction of sorted-subset datasets indicated incomplete sequencing despite the large sequencing depth. When several donors were compared, the shared fraction of clonotypes was around 4.6% for naive CD4, around 3.5% for naive CD8, 2% to 2.5% for memory CD4, and 0.35% to 0.4% for memory CD8. Naive subsets generally had larger estimated clonotype richness than memory subsets did. The genetic and exposure-history diversity represented was limited by the small number of donors. Higher generation probabilities were observed for clonotypes shared by all four sorted-subset donors than for non-shared clonotypes. Sampling was limited to blood, and TCR repertoires in tissue likely differ from TCR repertoires in blood.

Using the deep immunoSEQ assay, multiplex PCR amplified TCR CDR3 regions from genomic DNA. For each cell subset, the extracted genomic DNA was distributed evenly across all wells of several immunoSEQ 96-well plates, and each plate served as one replicate. For sorted subsets, each replicate PCR was loaded with 200 ng genomic DNA, equivalent to some 31,000 T cell genomes. The purified libraries were quantified using a Qubit 3.0 fluorometer, sized with a Bioanalyzer 2100, and then quantified again using the KAPA Library Quantification kit. Every immunoSEQ 96-well plate was sequenced on a separate single-read 150-cycle Illumina NextSeq 550 flow cell. On the study's bioinformatics: The immunoSEQ output contained only junctional sequences without quality scores, so filtering could not match that applied to full-length reads. To assign V/J genes and CDR3, sequences were annotated using PyIR, a Python wrapper for IgBLAST v1.9, with IMGT germline references. Any read was removed if the V/J assignment was weak (E-value above 1e-6), the CDR3 was missing, or the read contained stop codons, out-of-frame junctions, or ambiguous translated residues. V3J clonotypes were defined as sequences sharing an identical inferred V gene, J gene, and CDR3 amino acid sequence. To compute the percentage overlap between repertoires, the number of shared unique clonotypes was divided by the size of the smaller repertoire. Repertoire richness was assessed with RTK rarefaction, the Chao1 estimator, and Recon v2.1 estimates of unobserved clonotypes. For all TCRbeta clonotypes obtained by the gDNA method from four donors, generation probabilities were computed with OLGA. TCRdb holds this immuneACCESS table with in-frame rearrangements only. Some clones are missing; in checked studies, unresolved V genes explain under half, and the rest has no known cause. V and J calls and clone size are given by that table; D and trimming were obtained from the DNA. The sample has under 2,500,000 clones on record, around 95% of them singletons. Over 0.1% of the sample is taken by the ten largest.

V and J lose 6 bases and 6 bases, and a span of 18 bases separates them. Per the germline V gene (reference sequence), MNHEY is the CDR1 and SMNVEV is the CDR2. Inclusive of the bounding cysteine and phenylalanine, the CDR3 is 14 residues long. Kept here is only the CDR3 DNA, which spans 42 bases and is read in frame from base 1. Healthy HIV-negative adults with no recently reported acute infections or vaccinations were included as donors. Only Caucasian adults living in Nashville, Tennessee, USA were represented among the donors. CD4+ T cells were enriched by magnetic negative selection, after which naive cells were positively selected on CD45RA and the negative fraction was taken as the memory subset. After blood collection by leukapheresis, PBMCs were isolated using Ficoll-Histopaque density gradient centrifugation and then cryopreserved in the vapor phase of liquid nitrogen. Analytical flow cytometry was used to check the purity and quantity of each magnetically sorted T cell population. From each sorted fraction, genomic DNA was isolated and quantified by UV absorbance on a Nanodrop 2000c.

As regards this clone: Its antigen is still unknown. No much larger clone exists at a distance of one base, and base qualities are not known.

The receptor comes from a man aged 18-30 years in good health. The sequenced sample consisted of naive CD4+ T cells sorted from blood. The label giving this sample's cell subset or site can be read as: CD45RA+ positively selected. The chain employs TRBV27 and TRBJ2-7, and perhaps TRBD1 as D gene, on 6 matching bases. The base sequence is TGTGCCAGCAGCAGCCCGGTTAGAGGGGGCGAGCAGTACTTC. The translation is CASSSPVRGGEQYF.